This TCR beta chain was sequenced for a study of OX40 agonist ivuxolimab in advanced cancers. Study background: An agonistic human IgG2 monoclonal antibody against OX40 (CD134) was given.

Here immunoSEQ multiplex PCR was the method, and the copy in TCRdb shows in-frame clones only, minus some. The table lists roughly 79,000 clones, about nine tenths of them singletons, with roughly 9.6% in the top ten. This CDR3 contains 14 residues. Germline CDR1 SSHAT, CDR2 FNYEAQ (reference sequence). On this clone: A junction end diverges from the germline sequence, so it may reflect a read error.

Sequences were derived from CD4+ or CD8+ T cells sorted from blood, sampled in a trial of the OX40 agonist ivuxolimab. This chain links TRBV7-7 with TRBJ2-3; D is uncertain. This clonotype was sampled from an adult with an advanced solid tumor such as melanoma, head and neck, liver or kidney cancer. CDR3 sequence: CASSLGPAGDTQYF. DNA of the CDR3: TGTGCTAGCAGCTTAGGTCCCGCCGGAGATACGCAGTATTTT.